This T cell receptor (beta chain) stems from a study of cytomegalovirus exposure and HLA in healthy donors. General study points: The authors enumerated roughly 160 TCR beta chains as linked to cytomegalovirus. Researchers reported from a later analysis that most CMV-associated TCR beta chains appeared HLA-restricted. A link between a missense DCLRE1C variant and TCR beta V- and J-gene trimming emerged from a later analysis.

Each donor was nominally healthy when sampled (though unrecorded immune exposures were likely). V lost 7 bases to trimming and J lost 1 base; unmatched junction nucleotides: 12. The CDR3 sequence is 16 residues long. CDR1 and CDR2 (germline): ENHRY, SYGVKD. With respect to this clone: Its target is unknown.

PCR used 60 Vbeta primers and 13 Jbeta primers. The repertoire was sequenced with immunoSEQ multiplex PCR; TCRdb's copy has only in-frame clones and lacks some. The top ten clones hold 5% to 6.5% of a sample with some 250,000 clones, 82% of them seen once. V and J are TRBV10-3 and TRBJ1-1; the match to TRBD1 covers 7 bases. Sample: PBMCs. The TCR sequence derives from a woman between 35 and 50 years old in good health and CMV-seropositive. CDR3 protein: CAIKKEGASWNTEAFF. The CDR3 nucleotides are TGTGCCATCAAAAAGGAGGGGGCATCATGGAACACTGAAGCTTTCTTT.